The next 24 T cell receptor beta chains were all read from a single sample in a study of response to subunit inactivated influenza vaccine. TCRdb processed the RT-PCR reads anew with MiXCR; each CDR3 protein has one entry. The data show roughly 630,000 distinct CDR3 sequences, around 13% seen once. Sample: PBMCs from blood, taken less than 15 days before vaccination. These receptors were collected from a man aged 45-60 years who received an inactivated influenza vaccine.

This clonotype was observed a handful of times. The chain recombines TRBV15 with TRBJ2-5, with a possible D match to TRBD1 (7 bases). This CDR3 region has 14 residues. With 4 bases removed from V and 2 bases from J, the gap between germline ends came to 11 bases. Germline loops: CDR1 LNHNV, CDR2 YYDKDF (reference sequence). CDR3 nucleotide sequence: TGTGCCACCAGCACCAGGGGGGATCAAGAGACCCAGTACTTC. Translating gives CATSTRGDQETQYF. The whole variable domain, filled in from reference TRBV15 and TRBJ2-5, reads DAMVIQNPRYQVTQFGKPVTLSCSQTLNHNVMYWYQQKSSQAPKLLFHYYDKDFNNEADTPDNFQSRRPNTSFCFLDIRSPGLGDTAMYLCATSTRGDQETQYFGPGTRLLVL.

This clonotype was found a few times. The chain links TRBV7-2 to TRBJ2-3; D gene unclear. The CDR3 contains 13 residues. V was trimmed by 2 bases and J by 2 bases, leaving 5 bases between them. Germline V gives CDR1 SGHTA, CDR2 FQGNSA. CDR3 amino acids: CASSLYFTDTQYF. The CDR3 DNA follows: TGTGCCAGCAGCTTATACTTCACAGATACGCAGTATTTT. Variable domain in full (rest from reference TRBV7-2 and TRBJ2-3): GAGVSQSPSNKVTEKGKDVELRCDPISGHTALYWYRQSLGQGLEFLIYFQGNSAPDKSGLPSDRFSAERTGGSVSTLTIQRTQQEDSAVYLCASSLYFTDTQYFGPGTRLTVL.

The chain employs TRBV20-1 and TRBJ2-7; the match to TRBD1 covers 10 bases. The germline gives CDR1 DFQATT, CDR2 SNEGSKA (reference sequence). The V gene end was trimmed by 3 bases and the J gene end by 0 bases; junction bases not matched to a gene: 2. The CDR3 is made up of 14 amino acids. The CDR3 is CSASRTGGSYEQYF. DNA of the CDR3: TGCAGTGCTAGCCGGACAGGGGGCTCCTACGAGCAGTACTTC.

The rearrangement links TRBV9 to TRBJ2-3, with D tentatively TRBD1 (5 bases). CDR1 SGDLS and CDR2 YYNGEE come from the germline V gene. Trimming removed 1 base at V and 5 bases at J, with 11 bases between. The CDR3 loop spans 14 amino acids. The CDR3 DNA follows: TGTGCCAGCAGCGTACGACAGTTTGGAGATACGCAGTATTTT. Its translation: CASSVRQFGDTQYF.

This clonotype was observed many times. The CDR3 spells CASSVVPYNEQFF. The CDR3 region has the DNA TGTGCCAGCAGCGTAGTGCCCTACAATGAGCAGTTCTTC. The chain joins TRBV9 to TRBJ2-1; D not resolved. The CDR3 spans 13 residues. CDR1 and CDR2 from the germline V gene are SGDLS and YYNGEE. Between the trimmed V and J ends, which lost 0 bases and 2 bases, there was a span of 3 bases.

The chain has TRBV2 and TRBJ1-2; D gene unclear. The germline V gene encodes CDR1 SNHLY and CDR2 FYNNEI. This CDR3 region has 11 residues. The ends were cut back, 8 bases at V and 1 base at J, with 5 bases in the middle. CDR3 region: CASRRNYGYTF. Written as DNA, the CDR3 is TGTGCCAGCCGGCGTAACTATGGCTACACCTTC. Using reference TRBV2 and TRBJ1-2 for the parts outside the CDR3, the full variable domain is EPEVTQTPSHQVTQMGQEVILRCVPISNHLYFYWYRQILGQKVEFLVSFYNNEISEKSEIFDDQFSVERPDGSNFTLKIRSTKLEDSAMYFCASRRNYGYTFGSGTRLTVV.

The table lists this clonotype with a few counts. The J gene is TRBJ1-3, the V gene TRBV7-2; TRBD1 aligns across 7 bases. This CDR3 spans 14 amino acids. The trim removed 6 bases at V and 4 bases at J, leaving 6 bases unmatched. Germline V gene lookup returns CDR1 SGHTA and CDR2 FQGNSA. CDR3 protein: CASRSTGFGNTIYF. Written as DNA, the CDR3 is TGTGCCAGCAGGTCGACAGGGTTCGGAAACACCATATATTTT. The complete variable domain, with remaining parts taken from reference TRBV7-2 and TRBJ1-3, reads GAGVSQSPSNKVTEKGKDVELRCDPISGHTALYWYRQSLGQGLEFLIYFQGNSAPDKSGLPSDRFSAERTGGSVSTLTIQRTQQEDSAVYLCASRSTGFGNTIYFGEGSWLTVV.

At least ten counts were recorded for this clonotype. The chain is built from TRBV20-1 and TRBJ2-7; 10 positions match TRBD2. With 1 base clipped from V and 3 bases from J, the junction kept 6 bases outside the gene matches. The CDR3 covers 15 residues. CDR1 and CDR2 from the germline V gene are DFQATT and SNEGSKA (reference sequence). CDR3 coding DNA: TGCAGTGCTAGAGCTCCTAGCGGGAGTATCTACGAGCAGTACTTC. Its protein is CSARAPSGSIYEQYF.

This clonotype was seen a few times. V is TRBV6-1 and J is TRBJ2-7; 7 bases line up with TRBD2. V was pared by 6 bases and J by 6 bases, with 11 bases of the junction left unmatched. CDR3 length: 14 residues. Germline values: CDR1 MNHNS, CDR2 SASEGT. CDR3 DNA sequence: TGTGCCAGCAGCCCGAAAGCGGGAAATGTCGAGCAGTACTTC. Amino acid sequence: CASSPKAGNVEQYF.

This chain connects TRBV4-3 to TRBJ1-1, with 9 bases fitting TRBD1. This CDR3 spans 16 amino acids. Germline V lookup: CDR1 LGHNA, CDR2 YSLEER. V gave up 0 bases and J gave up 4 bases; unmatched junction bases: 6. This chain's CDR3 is CASSQEGTTGGTEAFF. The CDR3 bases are TGCGCCAGCAGCCAAGAGGGGACGACAGGGGGCACTGAAGCTTTCTTT.

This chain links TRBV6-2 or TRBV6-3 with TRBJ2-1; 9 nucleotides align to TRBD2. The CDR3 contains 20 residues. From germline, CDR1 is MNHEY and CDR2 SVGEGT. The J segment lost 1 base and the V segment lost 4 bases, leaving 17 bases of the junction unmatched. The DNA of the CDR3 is TGTGCCAGCAGTTCCCCCTTGCGGGAGGGCCAGTCGCGGTCCTACAATGAGCAGTTCTTC. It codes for CASSSPLREGQSRSYNEQFF.

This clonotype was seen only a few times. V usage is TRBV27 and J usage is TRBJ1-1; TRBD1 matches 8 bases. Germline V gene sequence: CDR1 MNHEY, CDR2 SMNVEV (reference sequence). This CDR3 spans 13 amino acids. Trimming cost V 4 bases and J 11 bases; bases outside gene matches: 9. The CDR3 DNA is TGTGCCAGCAGTTCCTTGTGGGGACAGGCGGCTTTCTTT. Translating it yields CASSSLWGQAAFF.

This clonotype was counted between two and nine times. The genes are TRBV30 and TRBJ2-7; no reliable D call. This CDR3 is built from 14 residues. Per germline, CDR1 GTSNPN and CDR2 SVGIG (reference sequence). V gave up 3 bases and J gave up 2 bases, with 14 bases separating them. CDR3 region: CAWSTGGQTYEQYF. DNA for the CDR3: TGTGCCTGGAGCACGGGTGGGCAAACCTACGAGCAGTACTTC.

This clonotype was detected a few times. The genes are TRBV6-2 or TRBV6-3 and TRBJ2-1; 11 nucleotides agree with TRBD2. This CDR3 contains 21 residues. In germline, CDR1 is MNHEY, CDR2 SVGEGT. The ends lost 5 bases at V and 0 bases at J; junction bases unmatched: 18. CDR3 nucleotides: TGTGCCAGCAGTCCTCGACCTAGCGGGGGGCCCCCAAAGAGCTCCTACAATGAGCAGTTCTTC. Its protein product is CASSPRPSGGPPKSSYNEQFF.

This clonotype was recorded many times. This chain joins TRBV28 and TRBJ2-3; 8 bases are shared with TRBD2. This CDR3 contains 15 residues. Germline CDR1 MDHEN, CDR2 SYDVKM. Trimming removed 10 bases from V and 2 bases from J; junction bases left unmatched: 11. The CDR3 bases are TGTGCCACCAAACAACGCGGGGGGTACACAGATACGCAGTATTTT. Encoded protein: CATKQRGGYTDTQYF.

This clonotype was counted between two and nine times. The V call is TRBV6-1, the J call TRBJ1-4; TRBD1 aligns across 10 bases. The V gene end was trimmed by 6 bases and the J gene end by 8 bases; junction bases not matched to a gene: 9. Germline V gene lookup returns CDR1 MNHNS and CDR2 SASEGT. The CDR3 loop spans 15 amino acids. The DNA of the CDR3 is TGTGCCAGCAGCCCAAGTCCGGGACAGGGGGAAAAACTGTTTTTT. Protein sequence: CASSPSPGQGEKLFF.

Here the CDR3 reads CSVVGGLAKNIQYF. The CDR3 bases are TGCAGCGTTGTCGGGGGATTAGCCAAAAACATTCAGTACTTC. The chain joins TRBV29-1 to TRBJ2-4; D may be TRBD2 (6 bases). This CDR3 has 14 amino acids. The germline V gene encodes CDR1 SQVTM and CDR2 ANQGSEA. Trimming pared 4 bases from V and 0 bases from J, leaving 10 bases between.

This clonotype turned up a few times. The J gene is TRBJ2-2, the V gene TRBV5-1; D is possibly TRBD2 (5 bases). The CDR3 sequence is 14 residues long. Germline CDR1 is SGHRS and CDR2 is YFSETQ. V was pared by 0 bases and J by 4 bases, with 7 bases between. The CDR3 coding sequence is TGCGCCAGCAGCTTGGAGGACTTCACCGGGGAGCTGTTTTTT. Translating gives CASSLEDFTGELFF.

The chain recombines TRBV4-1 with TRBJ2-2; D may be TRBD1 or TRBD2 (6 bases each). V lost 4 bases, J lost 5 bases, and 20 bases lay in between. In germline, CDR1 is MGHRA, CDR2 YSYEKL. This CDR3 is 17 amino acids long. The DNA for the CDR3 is TGCGCCAGCAGCCTACCAAAAGGGGGAGGTGTAACCGGGGAGCTGTTTTTT. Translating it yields CASSLPKGGGVTGELFF.

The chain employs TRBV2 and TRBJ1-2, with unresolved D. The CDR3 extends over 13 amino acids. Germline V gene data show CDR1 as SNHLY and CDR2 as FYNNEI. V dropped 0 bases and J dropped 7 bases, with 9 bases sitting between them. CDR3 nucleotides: TGTGCCAGCAGTGAAGCGCTTGTGGTTGGCTACACCTTC. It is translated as CASSEALVVGYTF. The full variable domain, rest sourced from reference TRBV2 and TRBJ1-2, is EPEVTQTPSHQVTQMGQEVILRCVPISNHLYFYWYRQILGQKVEFLVSFYNNEISEKSEIFDDQFSVERPDGSNFTLKIRSTKLEDSAMYFCASSEALVVGYTFGSGTRLTVV.

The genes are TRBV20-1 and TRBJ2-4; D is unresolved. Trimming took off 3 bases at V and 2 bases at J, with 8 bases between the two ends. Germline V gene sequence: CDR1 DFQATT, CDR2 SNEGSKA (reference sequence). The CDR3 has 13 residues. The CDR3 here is CSARLVTKNIQYF. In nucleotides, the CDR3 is TGCAGTGCTAGGCTGGTGACCAAAAACATTCAGTACTTC.

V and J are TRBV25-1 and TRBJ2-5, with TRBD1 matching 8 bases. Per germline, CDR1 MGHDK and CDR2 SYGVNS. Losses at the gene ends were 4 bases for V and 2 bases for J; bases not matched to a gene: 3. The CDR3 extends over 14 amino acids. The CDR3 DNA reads TGTGCCAGCAGTGGGCGGACAGGGCAAGAGACCCAGTACTTC. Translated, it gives CASSGRTGQETQYF.

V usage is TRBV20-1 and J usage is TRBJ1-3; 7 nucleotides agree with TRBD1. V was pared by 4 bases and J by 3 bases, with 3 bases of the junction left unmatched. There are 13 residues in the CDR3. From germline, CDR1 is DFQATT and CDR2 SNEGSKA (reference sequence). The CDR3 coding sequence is TGCAGTGCTAAGACAGGGTTTGGAAACACCATATATTTT. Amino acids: CSAKTGFGNTIYF.

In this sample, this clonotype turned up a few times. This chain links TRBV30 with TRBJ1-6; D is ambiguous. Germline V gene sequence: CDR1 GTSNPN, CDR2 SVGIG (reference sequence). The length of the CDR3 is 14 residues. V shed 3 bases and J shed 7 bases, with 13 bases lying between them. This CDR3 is CAWSDAGKNSPLHF. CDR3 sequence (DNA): TGTGCCTGGAGCGACGCGGGGAAAAATTCACCCCTCCACTTT.